The present T cell receptor (beta chain) was sequenced within a study of early T cells in non-severe SARS-CoV-2 infection. Unique molecular identifiers tagged individual cDNA molecules. TCRdb fed the 5' RACE reads into MiXCR, producing one record per CDR3 protein. The profile shows more than 65,000 distinct CDR3 sequences, roughly 13% of them singletons. A few counts support this clonotype. The CDR3 totals 18 residues. Trimming shortened V by 2 bases and J by 4 bases, and 21 bases separated the two germline ends. V and J are TRBV6-7 and TRBJ2-1; D unclear. TRBV6-7 is an ORF; its function is uncertain. Sequencing was performed on whole blood. The source of this sequence is an adult who was a healthcare worker with PCR-confirmed SARS-CoV-2 infection or an uninfected control (not recorded which). The CDR3 bases are TGTGCCAGCAGTTACACCTACTTGGCTCCTCGGTGTTACAATGAGCAGTTCTTC. Its translation: CASSYTYLAPRCYNEQFF.